The clone carrying this T cell receptor beta chain was detected only a few times. The antigen is undetermined. The data stem from a study of early T cells in non-severe SARS-CoV-2 infection. In the study overall: The authors sequenced bulk RNA from unsorted whole blood, leaving chains unpaired.

Individual cDNA molecules received unique molecular identifiers during library preparation. In TCRdb, the 5' RACE reads were re-called with MiXCR into one record per CDR3 protein. The sample has 120,000 or so distinct CDR3 sequences; over 10% are singletons. Points from the study as a whole: CD4 and private specificities were missed by VDJdb matching, which favored anti-spike CD8 responses.

V gave up 6 bases and J gave up 4 bases, with 13 bases separating them. The CDR3 sequence is 13 residues long. The sequencing used whole blood, collected at baseline. This chain links TRBV12-3 or TRBV12-4 with TRBJ2-7; the D gene is possibly TRBD2 (5 bases). This sequence originates from an adult who was a healthcare worker with PCR-confirmed SARS-CoV-2 infection or an uninfected control (not recorded which). The CDR3 coding sequence is TGTGCCAGCAGCCGAGGGATTTTTTACGAGCAGTACTTC. Translation gives CASSRGIFYEQYF.